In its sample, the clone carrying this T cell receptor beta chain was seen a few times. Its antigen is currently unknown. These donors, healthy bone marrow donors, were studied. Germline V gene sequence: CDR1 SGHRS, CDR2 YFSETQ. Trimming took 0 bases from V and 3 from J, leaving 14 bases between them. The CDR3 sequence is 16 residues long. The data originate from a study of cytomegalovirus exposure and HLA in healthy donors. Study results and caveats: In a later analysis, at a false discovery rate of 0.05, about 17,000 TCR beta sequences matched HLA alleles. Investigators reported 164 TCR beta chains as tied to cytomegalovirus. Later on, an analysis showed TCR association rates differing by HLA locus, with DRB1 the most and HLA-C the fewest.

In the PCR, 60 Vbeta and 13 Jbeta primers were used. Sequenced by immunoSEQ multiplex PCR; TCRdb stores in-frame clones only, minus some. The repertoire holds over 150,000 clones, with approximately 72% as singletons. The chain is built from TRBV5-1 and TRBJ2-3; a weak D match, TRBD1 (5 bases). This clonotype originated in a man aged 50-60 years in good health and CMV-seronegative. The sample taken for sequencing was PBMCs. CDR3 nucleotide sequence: TGCGCCAGCAGCTTGGACGGCAGGGTTGTAACAGATACGCAGTATTTT. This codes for CASSLDGRVVTDTQYF.